These T cell receptor beta chains were read from a single sample in a study of blood T cells in healthy people across ages. TCRdb re-called the 5' RACE reads with MiXCR, one entry per CDR3 protein. The data show 750,000 or so distinct CDR3 sequences, roughly 25% seen once. The same data also contributed to another study, on T cells of mothers and their children.

Sequencing was carried out using blood. The receptors shown here come from a boy younger than 18 in good health. Both conserved end residues are part of each CDR3. Fields, in order: clone size, D gene, V gene, J gene, CDR3 DNA, CDR3 protein. The D gene is left open where the match is weak. Only some rows state a clone size, as once, few, many or a class for expanded clones.

size: NA
D: NA
V: TRBV7-9
J: TRBJ2-5
DNA: TGTGCCAGCAGCGCGGCTGGCCACCCGCAAGAGACCCGGTACTTC
CDR3: CASSAAGHPQETRYF

size: NA
D: NA
V: TRBV27
J: TRBJ2-1
DNA: TGTGCCAGCAGACCGCCTAGAGGCTCCTACAATGAGCAGTTCTTC
CDR3: CASRPPRGSYNEQFF

size: few
D: NA
V: TRBV2
J: TRBJ2-7
DNA: TGTGCCAGCGTCGGGCTGAACTACGAGCAGTACTTC
CDR3: CASVGLNYEQYF

size: NA
D: TRBD2
V: TRBV7-6
J: TRBJ2-1
DNA: TGTGCCAGCAGCCCGGGACTAGCCGTTGGTAATGAGCAGTTCTTC
CDR3: CASSPGLAVGNEQFF

size: NA
D: NA
V: TRBV5-5
J: TRBJ1-4
DNA: TGTGCCAGCAGCGGGACCCAAGAAAAACTGTTTTTT
CDR3: CASSGTQEKLFF

size: NA
D: NA
V: TRBV3-1
J: TRBJ2-7
DNA: TGTGCCAGCAGCCGATTTCGGACCTCCTACGAGCAGTACTTC
CDR3: CASSRFRTSYEQYF

size: NA
D: NA
V: TRBV20-1
J: TRBJ2-1
DNA: TGCAGTGCTAGAGCAGACAGAGCGGGCGATTACAATGAGCAGTTCTTC
CDR3: CSARADRAGDYNEQFF

size: NA
D: TRBD2
V: TRBV9
J: TRBJ2-6
DNA: TGTGCCAGCAGCCTCAGCGGGGGGGCAACTGGGGCCAACGTCCTGACTTTC
CDR3: CASSLSGGATGANVLTF

size: few
D: TRBD2
V: TRBV20-1
J: TRBJ2-3
DNA: TGCAGTGCTAGTAGTCGGCTAGCGGGAGCGGAAGATACGCAGTATTTT
CDR3: CSASSRLAGAEDTQYF

size: few
D: NA
V: TRBV5-4
J: TRBJ2-7
DNA: TGTGCCAGCAGCTGGACAGTTGTGAGCTCCTACGAGCAGTACTTC
CDR3: CASSWTVVSSYEQYF

size: NA
D: NA
V: TRBV9
J: TRBJ2-5
DNA: TGTGCCAGCAGCGTAGACCTAGCAGGGACCCAGTACTTC
CDR3: CASSVDLAGTQYF

size: NA
D: NA
V: TRBV24-1
J: TRBJ1-2
DNA: TGTGCCACCAGTGATCCAAACGTCGGCTACACCTTC
CDR3: CATSDPNVGYTF

size: NA
D: NA
V: TRBV28
J: TRBJ1-1
DNA: TGTGCCACCAGGACAGTCACTGAAGCTTTCTTT
CDR3: CATRTVTEAFF

size: once
D: NA
V: TRBV7-2
J: TRBJ1-1
DNA: TGTGCCAGCAGCTCCCCCAATAGGAGGGTTACTGAAGCTTTCTTT
CDR3: CASSSPNRRVTEAFF

size: once
D: TRBD1
V: TRBV2
J: TRBJ2-1
DNA: TGTGCCAGCAGAAAGACAGGGGGCGTACTCAATGAGCAGTTCTTC
CDR3: CASRKTGGVLNEQFF

size: NA
D: NA
V: TRBV28
J: TRBJ2-7
DNA: TGTGCCAGCAGACCTCATCGTCAGCCTAGCTCCTACGAGCAGTACTTC
CDR3: CASRPHRQPSSYEQYF

size: NA
D: NA
V: TRBV15
J: TRBJ2-7
DNA: TGTGCCACCAGCAGAGATCAGGGTATCTACGAGCAGTACTTC
CDR3: CATSRDQGIYEQYF

size: NA
D: TRBD1
V: TRBV29-1
J: TRBJ1-5
DNA: TGCAGCGTTGAAGAGGGACAGCCGGGTCAGCCCCAGCATTTT
CDR3: CSVEEGQPGQPQHF

size: NA
D: TRBD1
V: TRBV7-6
J: TRBJ1-1
DNA: TGTGCCAGCAGCTTTGAACAGGGGACTGAAGCTTTCTTT
CDR3: CASSFEQGTEAFF

size: few
D: NA
V: TRBV4-1
J: TRBJ1-2
DNA: TGCGCCAGCAGCCAAGATCGGGGAGGGCCCATTTTCACCTTC
CDR3: CASSQDRGGPIFTF

size: NA
D: TRBD2
V: TRBV19
J: TRBJ2-6
DNA: TGTGCCAGTATAGCGGGGAGCTCTGGGGCCAACGTCCTGACTTTC
CDR3: CASIAGSSGANVLTF

size: few
D: NA
V: TRBV12-3/TRBV12-4
J: TRBJ1-6
DNA: TGTGCCAGCAGTCCCGCGAGAAATTCACCCCTCCACTTT
CDR3: CASSPARNSPLHF

size: NA
D: TRBD1
V: TRBV12-3/TRBV12-4
J: TRBJ2-4
DNA: TGTGCCAGCAGTCCACAGATCGGACAGGGAAACATTCAGTACTTC
CDR3: CASSPQIGQGNIQYF

size: NA
D: NA
V: TRBV2
J: TRBJ2-5
DNA: TGTGCCAGTTTCTGGGGAGAGACCCAGTACTTC
CDR3: CASFWGETQYF

size: few
D: TRBD1
V: TRBV6-6
J: TRBJ1-1
DNA: TGTGCCAGCAGTTTCGAAGCCGGGACAGGGGGCAAAGCTTTCTTT
CDR3: CASSFEAGTGGKAFF

size: once
D: NA
V: TRBV28
J: TRBJ2-1
DNA: TGTGCCAGCAGCCCTGAAGACACCGGCAATGAGCAGTTCTTC
CDR3: CASSPEDTGNEQFF

size: few
D: TRBD1
V: TRBV25-1
J: TRBJ1-5
DNA: TGTGCCAGCATAAAGGACAGGGGGCGTTTTAGCAATCAGCCCCAGCATTTT
CDR3: CASIKDRGRFSNQPQHF

size: NA
D: TRBD1
V: TRBV7-9
J: TRBJ2-3
DNA: TGTGCCAGCAGCCGACCGGGACAGGGGACAGATACGCAGTATTTT
CDR3: CASSRPGQGTDTQYF

size: NA
D: TRBD2
V: TRBV7-7
J: TRBJ2-1
DNA: TGTGCTAGCAGCCTTGGGACTAGCGGGAGAGGGGGTGAGCAGTTCTTC
CDR3: CASSLGTSGRGGEQFF

size: NA
D: NA
V: TRBV29-1
J: TRBJ1-1
DNA: TGCAGCGCTACTGGGGGGTGGGATTCCAACACTGAAGCTTTCTTT
CDR3: CSATGGWDSNTEAFF

size: many
D: TRBD1
V: TRBV5-1
J: TRBJ2-7
DNA: TGCGCCAGCAGCAGCGACAGGGAAGGTGTATACGAGCAGTACTTC
CDR3: CASSSDREGVYEQYF

size: many
D: NA
V: TRBV4-2
J: TRBJ2-2
DNA: TGTGCCAGCAGCCAAGGGTCCGACGGGGAGCTGTTTTTT
CDR3: CASSQGSDGELFF

size: few
D: TRBD2
V: TRBV6-2/TRBV6-3
J: TRBJ2-1
DNA: TGTGCCAGCAGTTACTCCCGACTAGCGGTGGACGATGAGCAGTTCTTC
CDR3: CASSYSRLAVDDEQFF

size: few
D: NA
V: TRBV21-1
J: TRBJ2-4
DNA: TGTGCCAGCAGCAAAGACTGCGGTCAGGGGGTGGACAAAAACATTCAGTACTTC
CDR3: CASSKDCGQGVDKNIQYF

size: NA
D: TRBD1
V: TRBV28
J: TRBJ1-2
DNA: TGTGCCAGCAGTTCCAGACAGGGCGGGTTTGGAAGCTACACCTTC
CDR3: CASSSRQGGFGSYTF

size: NA
D: NA
V: TRBV28
J: TRBJ2-5
DNA: TGTGCCAGCAGTAGGGGACTTACTGGGGAGACCCAGTACTTC
CDR3: CASSRGLTGETQYF

size: NA
D: NA
V: TRBV20-1
J: TRBJ1-2
DNA: TGCAGTGCTATAAAGGGGGAACGATATGGCTACACCTTC
CDR3: CSAIKGERYGYTF